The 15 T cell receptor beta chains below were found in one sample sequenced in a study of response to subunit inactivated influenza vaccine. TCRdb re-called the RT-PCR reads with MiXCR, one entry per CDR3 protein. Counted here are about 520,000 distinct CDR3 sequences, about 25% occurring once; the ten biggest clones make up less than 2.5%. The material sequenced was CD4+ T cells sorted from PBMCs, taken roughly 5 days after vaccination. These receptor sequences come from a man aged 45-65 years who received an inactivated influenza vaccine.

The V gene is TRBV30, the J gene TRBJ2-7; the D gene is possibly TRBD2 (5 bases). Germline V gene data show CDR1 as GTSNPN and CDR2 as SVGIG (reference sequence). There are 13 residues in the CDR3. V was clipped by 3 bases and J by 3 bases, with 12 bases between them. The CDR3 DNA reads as TGTGCCTGGAGAAAGAGCGGTCTCTACGAGCAGTACTTC. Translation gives CAWRKSGLYEQYF.

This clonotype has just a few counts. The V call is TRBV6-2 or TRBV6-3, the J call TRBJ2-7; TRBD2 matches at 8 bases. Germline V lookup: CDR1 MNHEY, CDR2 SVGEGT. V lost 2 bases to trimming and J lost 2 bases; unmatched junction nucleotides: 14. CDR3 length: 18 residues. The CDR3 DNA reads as TGTGCCAGCAGTTACGGCCGGCAAGCGGGAGAGGTAACCTACGAGCAGTACTTC. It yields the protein CASSYGRQAGEVTYEQYF.

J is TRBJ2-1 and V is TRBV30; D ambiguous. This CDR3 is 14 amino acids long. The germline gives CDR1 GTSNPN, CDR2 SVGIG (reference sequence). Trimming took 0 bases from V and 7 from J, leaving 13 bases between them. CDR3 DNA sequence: TGTGCCTGGAGTGTACGGAGTCCGGGTAATGAGCAGTTCTTC. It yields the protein CAWSVRSPGNEQFF. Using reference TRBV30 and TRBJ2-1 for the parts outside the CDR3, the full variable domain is SQTIHQWPATLVQPVGSPLSLECTVEGTSNPNLYWYRQAAGRGLQLLFYSVGIGQISSEVPQNLSASRPQDRQFILSSKKLLLSDSGFYLCAWSVRSPGNEQFFGPGTRLTVL.

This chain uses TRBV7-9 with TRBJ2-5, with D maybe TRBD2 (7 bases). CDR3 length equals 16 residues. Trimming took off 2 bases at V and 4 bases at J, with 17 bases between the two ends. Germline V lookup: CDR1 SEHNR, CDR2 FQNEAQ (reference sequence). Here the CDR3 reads CASSLHCGGPRETQYF. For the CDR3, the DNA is TGTGCCAGCAGCTTACATTGCGGGGGCCCCCGAGAGACCCAGTACTTC.

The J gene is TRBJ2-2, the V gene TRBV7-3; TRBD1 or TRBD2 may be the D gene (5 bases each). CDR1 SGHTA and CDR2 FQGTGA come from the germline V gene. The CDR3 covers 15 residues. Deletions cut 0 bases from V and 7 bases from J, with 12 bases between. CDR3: CASSLTRGEHGELFF. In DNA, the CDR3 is TGTGCCAGCAGCTTAACCAGAGGGGAGCACGGGGAGCTGTTTTTT.

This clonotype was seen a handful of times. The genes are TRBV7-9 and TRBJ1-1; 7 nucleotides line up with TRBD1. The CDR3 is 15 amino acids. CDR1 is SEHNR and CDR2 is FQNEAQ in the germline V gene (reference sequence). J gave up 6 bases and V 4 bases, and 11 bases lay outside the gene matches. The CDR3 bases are TGTGCCAGCAGCTCGCGTAGACAGGGAGGTTCTGAAGCTTTCTTT. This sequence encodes CASSSRRQGGSEAFF.

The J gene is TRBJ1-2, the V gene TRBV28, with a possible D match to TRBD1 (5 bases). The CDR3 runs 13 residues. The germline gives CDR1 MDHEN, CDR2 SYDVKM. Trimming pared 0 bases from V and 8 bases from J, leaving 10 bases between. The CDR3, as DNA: TGTGCCAGCAGTTTATGGCAGGGTCGAGGCTACACCTTC. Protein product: CASSLWQGRGYTF.

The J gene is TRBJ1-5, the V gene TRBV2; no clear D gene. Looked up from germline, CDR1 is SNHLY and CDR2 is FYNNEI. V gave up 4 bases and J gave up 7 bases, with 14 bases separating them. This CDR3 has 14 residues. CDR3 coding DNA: TGTGCCAGCAGTGGGTCCGTAGCGTCGCAGCCCCAGCATTTT. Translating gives CASSGSVASQPQHF.

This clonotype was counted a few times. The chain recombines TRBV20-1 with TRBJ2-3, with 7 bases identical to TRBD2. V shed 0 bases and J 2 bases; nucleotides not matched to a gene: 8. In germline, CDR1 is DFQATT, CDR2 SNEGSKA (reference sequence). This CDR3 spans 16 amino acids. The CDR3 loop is CSARDRASGNTDTQYF. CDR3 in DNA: TGCAGTGCTAGAGATCGCGCTAGCGGTAACACAGATACGCAGTATTTT.

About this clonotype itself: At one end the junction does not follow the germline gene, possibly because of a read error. The CDR3 DNA is TGCGCCAGCAGCCGAGGGATGGCCTATGGCTCCACCTTC. It translates to CASSRGMAYGSTF. This sequence joins TRBV5-1 and TRBJ1-2, with no clear D. This CDR3 spans 13 amino acids. CDR1 and CDR2 from the germline V gene are SGHRS and YFSETQ.

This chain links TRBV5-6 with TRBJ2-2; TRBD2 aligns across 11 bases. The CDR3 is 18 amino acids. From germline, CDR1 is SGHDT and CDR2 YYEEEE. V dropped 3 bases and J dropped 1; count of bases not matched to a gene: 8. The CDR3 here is CASSSLGTSGENTGELFF. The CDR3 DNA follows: TGTGCCAGCAGCTCACTCGGGACTAGCGGAGAGAACACCGGGGAGCTGTTTTTT.

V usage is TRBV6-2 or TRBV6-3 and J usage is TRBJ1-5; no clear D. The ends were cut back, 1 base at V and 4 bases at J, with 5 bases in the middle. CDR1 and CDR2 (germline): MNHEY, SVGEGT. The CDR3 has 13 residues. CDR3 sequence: CASSYYGNQPQHF. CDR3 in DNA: TGTGCCAGCAGTTACTACGGGAATCAGCCCCAGCATTTT.

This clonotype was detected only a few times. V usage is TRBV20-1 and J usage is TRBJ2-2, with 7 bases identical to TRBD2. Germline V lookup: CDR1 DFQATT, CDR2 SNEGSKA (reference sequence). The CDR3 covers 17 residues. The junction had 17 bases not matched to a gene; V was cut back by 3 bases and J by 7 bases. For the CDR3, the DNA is TGCAGTGCTAGTACGCTCGGACTAGTAACGGGAGTCGGGGAGCTGTTTTTT. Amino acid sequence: CSASTLGLVTGVGELFF.

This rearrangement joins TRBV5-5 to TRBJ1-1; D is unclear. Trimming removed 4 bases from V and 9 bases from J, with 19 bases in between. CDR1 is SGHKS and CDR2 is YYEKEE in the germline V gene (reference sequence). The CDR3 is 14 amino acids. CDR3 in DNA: TGTGCCAGCAGCCCTATGCCGATACAGTCTAAAGCTTTCTTT. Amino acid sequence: CASSPMPIQSKAFF. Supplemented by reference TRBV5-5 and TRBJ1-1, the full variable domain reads DAGVTQSPTHLIKTRGQQVTLRCSPISGHKSVSWYQQVLGQGPQFIFQYYEKEERGRGNFPDRFSARQFPNYSSELNVNALLLGDSALYLCASSPMPIQSKAFFGQGTRLTVV.

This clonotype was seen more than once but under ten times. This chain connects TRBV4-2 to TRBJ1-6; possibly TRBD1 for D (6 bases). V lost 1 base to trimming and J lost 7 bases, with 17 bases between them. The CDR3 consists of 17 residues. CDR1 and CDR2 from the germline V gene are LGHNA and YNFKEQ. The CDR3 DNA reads TGTGCCAGCAGCCAAGTATCTGGGGGCGTAGGGAATTCACCCCTCCACTTT. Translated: CASSQVSGGVGNSPLHF.